This T cell receptor (beta chain) was recorded in a study of cytomegalovirus exposure and HLA in healthy donors. Study results and limitations: Some V segments, including TRBV6-2 and TRBV6-3, were excluded as indistinguishable.

The CDR3 consists of 15 residues. Trimming removed 6 bases at V and 0 bases at J, with 12 bases between. Germline V gene sequence: CDR1 MNHEY, CDR2 SMNVEV (reference sequence). To note about this clone: What it recognizes is unknown.

The study ran its PCR with 60 Vbeta and 13 Jbeta primers. The protocol was immunoSEQ multiplex PCR, while the TCRdb copy is restricted to in-frame clones and leaves out a portion. The sample table includes 150,000 to 200,000 clones. This TCR derives from a woman aged 55-70 years in good health and CMV-seronegative. Sequenced sample: PBMCs. The chain has TRBV27 and TRBJ1-5; TRBD1 is a possible D gene (6 bases). The CDR3 DNA sequence: TGTGCCAGCAGCCCCCAGGGGTTTAGCAATCAGCCCCAGCATTTT. Its translation is CASSPQGFSNQPQHF.